These 25 T cell receptor beta chains came from one sample sequenced in a study of shared clonotypes between healthy human individuals (dated by TCRdb to the early 2020s). Preparation of the library involved the immunoSEQ multiplex PCR assay. The table comes from immuneACCESS by way of TCRdb, which keeps in-frame sequences with V and J called. Part of the clones is missing from these tables; in studies checked, under half for an unresolved V gene and the rest for unknown reasons. Across this sample there are more than 2 million clones, with roughly 95% seen only once. The ten largest clonotypes hold roughly 0.13% of the sample. Source material: naive CD4+ T cells sorted from blood. The meaning of the sample's cell subset or site label: CD45RA+ positively selected. These receptors originate from a man between 18 and 35 years old in good health.

Only one count was recorded for this clone. The gene calls are TRBV18 and TRBJ2-7; 7 bases are a match to TRBD2. J gave up 6 bases and V 4 bases, and 9 bases lay outside the gene matches. Germline V gene lookup returns CDR1 KGHSH and CDR2 LQKENI. The CDR3 sequence is 14 residues long. The CDR3 bases are TGTGCCAGCTCACAGGGGACTAACTGGGCCGAGCAGTACTTC. It specifies CASSQGTNWAEQYF.

The chain couples TRBV2 to TRBJ2-7, with 8 bases matching TRBD1. The CDR3 spans 15 residues. The germline CDR1 and CDR2 sequences are SNHLY and FYNNEI. Germline trimming cut 7 bases from V and 0 bases from J; bases unmatched to any gene: 8. The CDR3 spells CASTGTGRSSYEQYF. The DNA of the CDR3 is TGTGCCAGCACCGGGACAGGCCGAAGCTCCTACGAGCAGTACTTC.

The chain carries TRBV27 and TRBJ2-7; 8 bases agree with TRBD2. CDR3 length: 18 amino acids. V lost 5 bases and J lost 0; bases outside the gene matches: 15. Germline-derived CDR1 and CDR2 are MNHEY and SMNVEV (reference sequence). In DNA form, the CDR3 reads TGTGCCAGCAGTAAACACCCACCCCCTAGCGGGTCCTCCTACGAGCAGTACTTC. It translates to CASSKHPPPSGSSYEQYF.

The J gene is TRBJ2-7, the V gene TRBV7-9; D may be TRBD1 (5 bases). This CDR3 is 17 amino acids long. Germline-derived CDR1 and CDR2 are SEHNR and FQNEAQ (reference sequence). Trimming took 0 bases from V and 0 from J, leaving 15 bases between them. This chain's CDR3 is CASSLASPGIRSYEQYF. The CDR3 DNA is TGTGCCAGCAGCTTAGCGAGTCCAGGGATCCGCTCCTACGAGCAGTACTTC. The full variable domain, in which reference TRBV7-9 and TRBJ2-7 provide the parts outside the CDR3, is DTGVSQNPRHKITKRGQNVTFRCDPISEHNRLYWYRQTLGQGPEFLTYFQNEAQLEKSRLLSDRFSAERPKGSFSTLEIQRTEQGDSAMYLCASSLASPGIRSYEQYFGPGTRLTVT.

The V gene is TRBV6-1, the J gene TRBJ2-1; 8 nucleotides match TRBD1. Germline V gene lookup returns CDR1 MNHNS and CDR2 SASEGT. V shed 10 bases, J shed 7 bases, and the junction held 9 bases outside the gene matches. CDR3 length: 13 amino acids. The CDR3 reads CANQTGVGNEQFF. In DNA form, the CDR3 reads TGTGCCAACCAGACAGGGGTAGGAAATGAGCAGTTCTTC.

V is TRBV18 and J is TRBJ1-1, with a possible D match to TRBD1 (6 bases). The CDR3 covers 11 residues. V shed 4 bases and J shed 8 bases, with 8 bases lying between them. The germline V gene encodes CDR1 KGHSH and CDR2 LQKENI. The CDR3 spells CASSRDKEAFF. The CDR3 bases are TGTGCCAGCTCACGGGACAAGGAAGCTTTCTTT. Drawing the rest from reference TRBV18 and TRBJ1-1, the complete variable domain is NAGVMQNPRHLVRRRGQEARLRCSPMKGHSHVYWYRQLPEEGLKFMVYLQKENIIDESGMPKERFSAEFPKEGPSILRIQQVVRGDSAAYFCASSRDKEAFFGQGTRLTVV.

The chain combines TRBV28 with TRBJ2-1, with a weak D call TRBD1 (6 bases). V was trimmed by 6 bases and J by 2 bases, leaving 14 bases between them. CDR1 and CDR2 (germline): MDHEN, SYDVKM. This CDR3 contains 15 residues. CDR3 nucleotides: TGTGCCAGCAGCCTCGACAGGTTACCCTACAATGAGCAGTTCTTC. It codes for CASSLDRLPYNEQFF.

V gene TRBV5-6 combines with J gene TRBJ2-1; D gene ambiguous. V gave up 6 bases and J gave up 0 bases, with 16 bases separating them. The CDR3 has 16 amino acids. Germline CDR1 is SGHDT and CDR2 is YYEEEE. CDR3 region: CASNVRGRSSYNEQFF. As DNA, the CDR3 is TGTGCCAGCAACGTACGAGGCCGCAGCTCCTACAATGAGCAGTTCTTC.

The genes are TRBV7-9 and TRBJ1-4; possible D gene TRBD1, 6 bases. Trimming stripped 2 bases from V and 4 bases from J, with 14 bases between. The CDR3 has 16 amino acids. Germline CDR1 and CDR2: SEHNR and FQNEAQ (reference sequence). In nucleotides, the CDR3 is TGTGCCAGCAGCTTACTGACGACAGGCTTTAATGAAAAACTGTTTTTT. This codes for CASSLLTTGFNEKLFF. Using reference TRBV7-9 and TRBJ1-4 for the parts outside the CDR3, the full variable domain is DTGVSQNPRHKITKRGQNVTFRCDPISEHNRLYWYRQTLGQGPEFLTYFQNEAQLEKSRLLSDRFSAERPKGSFSTLEIQRTEQGDSAMYLCASSLLTTGFNEKLFFGSGTQLSVL.

This chain links TRBV18 with TRBJ2-3, with a tentative D call TRBD2 (5 bases). The CDR3 loop spans 17 amino acids. V lost 3 bases to trimming and J lost 2 bases, with 18 bases between them. Germline assignment: CDR1 KGHSH and CDR2 LQKENI. CDR3 loop: CASSPPTRGTATDTQYF. The CDR3, as DNA: TGTGCCAGCTCACCTCCTACCCGGGGTACGGCCACAGATACGCAGTATTTT. The full variable domain, in which reference TRBV18 and TRBJ2-3 provide the parts outside the CDR3, is NAGVMQNPRHLVRRRGQEARLRCSPMKGHSHVYWYRQLPEEGLKFMVYLQKENIIDESGMPKERFSAEFPKEGPSILRIQQVVRGDSAAYFCASSPPTRGTATDTQYFGPGTRLTVL.

The rearrangement links TRBV7-9 to TRBJ2-7; possibly TRBD1 for D (6 bases). In germline, CDR1 is SEHNR, CDR2 FQNEAQ (reference sequence). The V end lost 0 bases, the J end lost 7 bases, and 10 bases lay between the germline ends. There are 13 residues in the CDR3. The CDR3 DNA reads as TGTGCCAGCAGCTTAGCCAGGGGAAGTGAGCAGTACTTC. Amino acids: CASSLARGSEQYF.

The CDR3 here is CASSLGQSGQPQHF. The CDR3, as DNA: TGTGCCAGCAGCTTGGGACAGAGCGGTCAGCCCCAGCATTTT. The chain uses TRBV5-6 and TRBJ1-5, with D perhaps matching TRBD1 (5 bases). V dropped 0 bases and J dropped 6 bases, with 10 bases sitting between them. The CDR3 runs 14 residues. Germline CDR1 is SGHDT and CDR2 is YYEEEE.

The V and J genes are TRBV7-2 and TRBJ2-7; 8 bases are shared with TRBD1. Germline CDR1 is SGHTA and CDR2 is FQGNSA. The trim removed 4 bases at V and 4 bases at J, leaving 6 bases unmatched. The CDR3 contains 14 residues. For the CDR3, the DNA is TGTGCCAGCAGCTCACGACAGGGGCAGTACGAGCAGTACTTC. Its translation is CASSSRQGQYEQYF. The variable domain in full, completed from reference TRBV7-2 and TRBJ2-7, reads GAGVSQSPSNKVTEKGKDVELRCDPISGHTALYWYRQSLGQGLEFLIYFQGNSAPDKSGLPSDRFSAERTGGSVSTLTIQRTQQEDSAVYLCASSSRQGQYEQYFGPGTRLTVT.

The rearrangement uses TRBV6-5 and TRBJ1-1; D not certain. V gave up 7 bases and J gave up 0 bases, with 9 bases separating them. CDR3 length: 13 amino acids. Looked up from germline, CDR1 is MNHEY and CDR2 is SVGAGI. CDR3 coding DNA: TGTGCCAGCAAGCGGACGGTGAACACTGAAGCTTTCTTT. Translated, it gives CASKRTVNTEAFF.

This chain links TRBV7-8 with TRBJ2-5, with D possibly TRBD1 on 6 matching bases. Germline V gives CDR1 SGHVS, CDR2 FQNEAQ. The V gene lost 1 base and the J gene lost 3 bases, with 15 bases spanning the gap. CDR3 length: 16 residues. The CDR3 sequence is CASSLEVNRVEETQYF. The CDR3 nucleotides are TGTGCCAGCAGCTTAGAAGTCAACAGGGTGGAAGAGACCCAGTACTTC.

The rearrangement uses TRBV6-1 and TRBJ1-5, with D tentatively TRBD1 (5 bases). V lost 6 bases and J lost 4, with 10 bases in between. This CDR3 region has 13 residues. Germline lookup yields CDR1 MNHNS and CDR2 SASEGT. The CDR3 sequence: CASRMGLNQPQHF. The CDR3 DNA reads as TGTGCCAGCAGAATGGGGCTTAATCAGCCCCAGCATTTT.

V and J are TRBV19 and TRBJ2-6; perhaps D is TRBD1 or TRBD2 (5 bases each). Trimming cost V 9 bases and J 0 bases, with 9 bases left between them. From germline, CDR1 is LNHDA and CDR2 SQIVND (reference sequence). The length of the CDR3 is 14 residues. Written as DNA, the CDR3 is TGTGCCAGCCGGGGCCCCTCTGGGGCCAACGTCCTGACTTTC. Amino acids: CASRGPSGANVLTF.

The genes are TRBV9 and TRBJ2-6, with TRBD1 matching over 10 bases. The CDR3 length is 18 residues. V lost 3 bases, J lost 4 bases, and 10 bases stayed unmatched. Germline CDR1 is SGDLS and CDR2 is YYNGEE. The CDR3 protein is CASSGGTGEGLGANVLTF. As DNA, the CDR3 is TGTGCCAGCAGCGGTGGGACAGGGGAAGGTCTGGGGGCCAACGTCCTGACTTTC.

This chain uses TRBV7-9 with TRBJ1-4; D uncertain. Germline-derived CDR1 and CDR2 are SEHNR and FQNEAQ (reference sequence). V was clipped by 6 bases and J by 8 bases, with 10 bases between them. This CDR3 has 12 residues. CDR3 in amino acids: CASRQSEEKLFF. CDR3 DNA: TGTGCCAGCAGGCAATCTGAAGAAAAACTGTTTTTT.

Notes on this clone: Within the sample, other DNA sequences also encode this same CDR3. The genes are TRBV18 and TRBJ2-7; 14 bases align to TRBD2. The CDR3 runs 17 residues. The germline gives CDR1 KGHSH, CDR2 LQKENI. The V gene end was trimmed by 6 bases and the J gene end by 0 bases; junction bases not matched to a gene: 7. This chain's CDR3 is CASSLGLAGESSYEQYF. The CDR3 bases are TGTGCCAGCTCTTTGGGACTAGCGGGAGAGAGCTCCTACGAGCAGTACTTC.

The chain uses TRBV7-2 and TRBJ2-7; no definite D call. Germline V gene data show CDR1 as SGHTA and CDR2 as FQGNSA. The CDR3 is made up of 12 amino acids. Trimming took 5 bases from V and 6 from J, leaving 11 bases between them. The chain's CDR3 is CASSPGAGEQYF. Written as DNA, the CDR3 is TGTGCCAGCAGCCCCGGCGCAGGCGAGCAGTACTTC.

V usage is TRBV19 and J usage is TRBJ1-5; D is possibly TRBD1 (6 bases). This CDR3 has 15 residues. Deletions cut 5 bases from V and 1 base from J, with 12 bases between. Germline values: CDR1 LNHDA, CDR2 SQIVND (reference sequence). CDR3 nucleotides: TGTGCCAGTAGTCTCGGGACATTCAGCAATCAGCCCCAGCATTTT. Protein sequence: CASSLGTFSNQPQHF.

This chain connects TRBV5-1 to TRBJ2-1, with 7 nucleotides matching TRBD2. Trimming took 1 base from V and 4 from J; bases not matched to a gene: 5. The CDR3 length is 15 residues. The V gene's germline CDR1 is SGHRS and CDR2 YFSETQ. The CDR3 is CASSLNLAAYNEQFF. The CDR3 DNA is TGCGCCAGCAGCTTGAATCTAGCGGCTTACAATGAGCAGTTCTTC.

This clone was seen once. CDR3 sequence reads: CASRPGTSGVIGELFF. The CDR3 region has the DNA TGTGCCAGCAGGCCTGGGACTAGCGGGGTAATCGGGGAGCTGTTTTTT. The gene calls are TRBV5-5 and TRBJ2-2, with TRBD2 matching 13 bases. CDR3 length: 16 amino acids. Germline V gives CDR1 SGHKS, CDR2 YYEKEE (reference sequence). V was clipped by 5 bases and J by 7 bases; unmatched bases: 8.

The J gene is TRBJ2-7, the V gene TRBV4-1; TRBD2 matches at 14 bases. V shed 1 base, J shed 5 bases, and the junction held 10 bases outside the gene matches. Germline assignment: CDR1 MGHRA and CDR2 YSYEKL. The CDR3 spans 18 residues. The CDR3 DNA reads as TGCGCCAGCAGCCAAGGTAGACTAGCGGGGGGGCTGAGGAACGAGCAGTACTTC. This gives the protein CASSQGRLAGGLRNEQYF.